One sample yielded the 32 T cell receptor beta chains listed below, sequenced in a study of shared clonotypes between healthy human individuals. Assay used: immunoSEQ multiplex PCR; TCRdb lists only in-frame clones, some missing. The sample contains some 2 million clones, 85% to 95% of which appear only once. Sequences were obtained from naive CD4+ T cells sorted from blood. The sample's subset: CD45RA+ positively selected. The source of these receptors is a man between 18 and 35 years old in good health.

This chain links TRBV7-2 with TRBJ2-5, with 7 nucleotides matching TRBD2. Germline CDR1 and CDR2: SGHTA and FQGNSA. The J segment lost 5 bases and the V segment lost 5 bases, leaving 8 bases of the junction unmatched. The CDR3 covers 14 residues. In nucleotides, the CDR3 is TGTGCCAGCAGCCCGTCGTACGGGGGGGAGACCCAGTACTTC. Translation: CASSPSYGGETQYF.

The chain links TRBV19 to TRBJ2-7; weak D call: TRBD2 (5 bases). This CDR3 has 14 amino acids. The V gene lost 5 bases and the J gene lost 3 bases, with 14 bases spanning the gap. From germline, CDR1 is LNHDA and CDR2 SQIVND (reference sequence). CDR3 sequence: CASSGPGSFYEQYF. The CDR3 DNA sequence: TGTGCCAGTAGTGGACCGGGGAGTTTCTACGAGCAGTACTTC.

This clone was seen only once. This chain links TRBV11-3 with TRBJ2-2, with TRBD2 identical over 8 bases. The CDR3 consists of 17 residues. Germline CDR1 and CDR2: SGHNT and YENEEA. Unmatched junction bases numbered 10, after V lost 4 bases and J lost 3 bases. DNA of the CDR3: TGTGCCAGCAGCTCATCCCTCGGGGGGGGACACACCGGGGAGCTGTTTTTT. Amino acid sequence: CASSSSLGGGHTGELFF.

In regard to this clone: Different DNA sequences within this sample yield the same CDR3. This sequence joins TRBV5-1 and TRBJ2-7; D unresolved. Germline CDR1 and CDR2: SGHRS and YFSETQ. The ends were cut back, 0 bases at V and 0 bases at J, with 7 bases in the middle. There are 14 residues in the CDR3. CDR3 protein: CASSLAGFSYEQYF. The CDR3, as DNA: TGCGCCAGCAGCTTGGCCGGGTTCTCCTACGAGCAGTACTTC.

V usage is TRBV28 and J usage is TRBJ1-5; D remains unclear. The germline V and J ends were trimmed by 3 bases and 4 bases, with 7 bases remaining between them. This CDR3 has 13 residues. The V gene's germline CDR1 is MDHEN and CDR2 SYDVKM. CDR3 in DNA: TGTGCCAGCAGTTTTAGTCGAAATCAGCCCCAGCATTTT. Residues: CASSFSRNQPQHF.

The chain couples TRBV6-6 to TRBJ2-7, with TRBD2 matching 12 bases. The V and J ends lost 5 bases and 0 bases, in that order; junction bases with no gene match: 5. Germline CDR1 and CDR2: MNHNY and SVGAGI (reference sequence). The CDR3 extends over 16 amino acids. The CDR3 here is CASSTGLAGFSYEQYF. The CDR3 region has the DNA TGTGCCAGCAGTACGGGACTAGCGGGTTTCTCCTACGAGCAGTACTTC.

Of note for this clone: Other DNA sequences in the sample encode the same CDR3. V and J are TRBV5-1 and TRBJ1-2, with D possibly matching TRBD1 (5 bases). The V gene's germline CDR1 is SGHRS and CDR2 YFSETQ. The CDR3 loop spans 15 amino acids. V lost 0 bases and J lost 0, with 9 bases in between. In DNA, the CDR3 is TGCGCCAGCAGCTTGGAGGGGATCGCTAACTATGGCTACACCTTC. Its translation: CASSLEGIANYGYTF. Full variable domain (rest looked up from reference TRBV5-1 and TRBJ1-2): KAGVTQTPRYLIKTRGQQVTLSCSPISGHRSVSWYQQTPGQGLQFLFEYFSETQRNKGNFPGRFSGRQFSNSRSEMNVSTLELGDSALYLCASSLEGIANYGYTFGSGTRLTVV.

CDR3 region: CASSLFDQGETQYF. As DNA, the CDR3 is TGTGCCAGCAGCTTATTTGACCAGGGGGAGACCCAGTACTTC. The chain joins TRBV13 to TRBJ2-5; maybe TRBD1 (6 bases). Trimming cost V 2 bases and J 5 bases, with 12 bases left between them. The CDR3 runs 14 residues. Germline CDR1 PRHDT, CDR2 FYEKMQ (reference sequence).

J is TRBJ2-5 and V is TRBV7-2, with D tentatively TRBD1 or TRBD2 (5 bases each). The CDR3 is 15 amino acids. Trimming took 3 bases from V and 2 from J, leaving 13 bases between them. Germline CDR1 and CDR2: SGHTA and FQGNSA. The CDR3 nucleotides read TGTGCCAGCAGCTTCGCCTCCGGGACGCAAGAGACCCAGTACTTC. Translating it yields CASSFASGTQETQYF.

This clone appeared once. Other DNA sequences in this sample translate to the same CDR3. The V gene is TRBV15, the J gene TRBJ1-1; no reliable D call. From germline, CDR1 is LNHNV and CDR2 YYDKDF (reference sequence). Trimming removed 1 base from V and 1 base from J, with 7 bases in between. The CDR3 extends over 14 amino acids. The CDR3: CATSRGGGNTEAFF. The CDR3 DNA reads as TGTGCCACCAGCAGAGGAGGAGGGAACACTGAAGCTTTCTTT.

The chain carries TRBV30 and TRBJ1-2; no clear D gene. There are 13 residues in the CDR3. Germline lookup yields CDR1 GTSNPN and CDR2 SVGIG (reference sequence). Deletions cut 4 bases from V and 4 bases from J, with 13 bases between. The CDR3 loop is CAWISRRSYGYTF. In DNA, the CDR3 is TGTGCCTGGATATCAAGGCGGAGCTATGGCTACACCTTC.

The V and J genes are TRBV4-2 and TRBJ2-5; D is possibly TRBD1 (8 bases). CDR1 and CDR2 from the germline V gene are LGHNA and YNFKEQ. The CDR3 runs to 14 residues. Trimming removed 5 bases from V and 5 bases from J, with 15 bases in between. CDR3 coding DNA: TGTGCCAGCAGCAGGGGGGGACAGGTGGAGACCCAGTACTTC. This codes for CASSRGGQVETQYF.

The V call is TRBV9, the J call TRBJ1-2; TRBD1 agrees at 10 bases. CDR1 SGDLS and CDR2 YYNGEE come from the germline V gene. Germline trimming cut 5 bases from V and 8 bases from J; bases unmatched to any gene: 9. The CDR3 is 14 amino acids. The CDR3 protein is CASRATGGEGGYTF. The CDR3 DNA sequence: TGTGCCAGCAGGGCGACAGGGGGCGAAGGCGGCTACACCTTC.

The chain links TRBV7-2 to TRBJ1-1; 7 positions agree with TRBD1. This CDR3 is built from 19 residues. Germline V lookup: CDR1 SGHTA, CDR2 FQGNSA. The V and J ends lost 5 bases and 4 bases, in that order; junction bases with no gene match: 22. CDR3 protein: CASSAGERKTGPGGTEAFF. CDR3 DNA: TGTGCCAGCAGCGCGGGGGAACGAAAGACAGGGCCGGGAGGCACTGAAGCTTTCTTT.

The rearrangement links TRBV25-1 to TRBJ2-7; 9 nucleotides match TRBD1. Germline assignment: CDR1 MGHDK and CDR2 SYGVNS. V lost 2 bases and J lost 6; bases outside the gene matches: 8. The CDR3 runs 15 residues. This chain's CDR3 is CASSEPGTGRSEQYF. CDR3 DNA sequence: TGTGCCAGCAGTGAACCCGGGACAGGGAGGTCCGAGCAGTACTTC.

The V and J genes are TRBV2 and TRBJ2-1; TRBD2 is a possible D gene (6 bases). Germline lookup yields CDR1 SNHLY and CDR2 FYNNEI. This CDR3 contains 14 residues. Between the trimmed V and J ends, which lost 11 bases and 0 bases, there was a span of 14 bases. The CDR3 DNA reads TGTGCCGGGGGAGCGGGCAGCTCCTACAATGAGCAGTTCTTC. Protein: CAGGAGSSYNEQFF.

This clone was observed once. This may be a read error: a much more frequent sequence differs by one nucleotide. The J gene is TRBJ2-7, the V gene TRBV18, with D perhaps matching TRBD1 (5 bases). Germline CDR1 is KGHSH and CDR2 is LQKENI. The length of the CDR3 is 13 residues. CDR3 sequence (DNA): TGTGCCAGCTCACAAGACAGAGCCTACGAGCGGTACTTC. Translated: CASSQDRAYERYF.

Worth noting for this clone: The same CDR3 arises from other DNA sequences in this sample as well. The rearrangement links TRBV7-2 to TRBJ2-7; 8 bases map to TRBD2. J lost 1 base, V lost 3 bases, and 2 bases had no gene match. The CDR3 is 14 amino acids. The germline V gene has CDR1 SGHTA and CDR2 FQGNSA. The CDR3 sequence is CASSFGRASYEQYF. The CDR3, as DNA: TGTGCCAGCAGCTTCGGGAGGGCTTCCTACGAGCAGTACTTC.

This chain joins TRBV18 and TRBJ2-4; no reliable D call. Germline loops: CDR1 KGHSH, CDR2 LQKENI. The CDR3 length is 17 residues. The V end lost 3 bases, the J end lost 0 bases, and 15 bases lay between the germline ends. CDR3 nucleotide sequence: TGTGCCAGCTCACCTCGTGATCGGCACATAGCCAAAAACATTCAGTACTTC. This sequence encodes CASSPRDRHIAKNIQYF.

The chain links TRBV11-2 to TRBJ2-7; 13 bases map to TRBD2. The germline CDR1 and CDR2 sequences are SGHAT and FQNNGV. The CDR3 consists of 19 residues. After removal of 1 base from V and 4 bases from J, the junction contained 13 bases not matched to a gene. CDR3 DNA sequence: TGTGCCAGCAGCTTAGGAACTAGCGGGAGGGCCCGAGAACCATACGAGCAGTACTTC. It specifies CASSLGTSGRAREPYEQYF. Full variable domain (missing parts from reference TRBV11-2 and TRBJ2-7): EAGVAQSPRYKIIEKRQSVAFWCNPISGHATLYWYQQILGQGPKLLIQFQNNGVVDDSQLPKDRFSAERLKGVDSTLKIQPAKLEDSAVYLCASSLGTSGRAREPYEQYFGPGTRLTVT.

This chain uses TRBV7-3 with TRBJ2-5; 7 bases match TRBD1. Germline CDR1 SGHTA, CDR2 FQGTGA. This CDR3 region has 14 residues. The V gene end was trimmed by 5 bases and the J gene end by 0 bases; junction bases not matched to a gene: 3. The CDR3 sequence is CASSRGQDQETQYF. CDR3 nucleotides: TGTGCCAGCAGCCGCGGACAGGACCAAGAGACCCAGTACTTC.

The V call is TRBV18, the J call TRBJ1-4; D may be TRBD1 (5 bases). Germline CDR1 is KGHSH and CDR2 is LQKENI. This CDR3 is 17 amino acids long. Trimming removed 5 bases from V and 7 bases from J, with 23 bases in between. CDR3: CASSREKGRLSGEKLFF. The CDR3 DNA follows: TGTGCCAGCTCAAGAGAGAAGGGGCGATTGTCGGGTGAAAAACTGTTTTTT.

V and J are TRBV27 and TRBJ1-1; possibly TRBD1 for D (5 bases). This CDR3 has 15 amino acids. V lost 0 bases, J lost 5 bases, and 13 bases lay in between. The germline CDR1 and CDR2 sequences are MNHEY and SMNVEV (reference sequence). CDR3 amino acids: CASSLSSQGGTEAFF. The CDR3 region has the DNA TGTGCCAGCAGTTTATCTTCGCAGGGTGGGACTGAAGCTTTCTTT.

V and J are TRBV5-1 and TRBJ2-7, with TRBD2 matching 10 bases. CDR3 length: 14 amino acids. Germline trimming cut 3 bases from V and 2 bases from J; bases unmatched to any gene: 2. CDR1 is SGHRS and CDR2 is YFSETQ in the germline V gene. The CDR3: CASSYGLAAYEQYF. The DNA of the CDR3 is TGCGCCAGCAGCTACGGACTAGCGGCCTACGAGCAGTACTTC.

This clone came up once. For the CDR3, the DNA is TGCAGCGTTAGCAGCGGGCAAGCGGGTGAAGCTTTCTTT. Translated, it gives CSVSSGQAGEAFF. The rearrangement joins TRBV29-1 to TRBJ1-1; no clear D gene. V was pared by 5 bases and J by 7 bases, with 17 bases between. The CDR3 is made up of 13 amino acids. Germline CDR1 SQVTM, CDR2 ANQGSEA. Full variable domain (outside the CDR3, taken from reference TRBV29-1 and TRBJ1-1): SAVISQKPSRDICQRGTSLTIQCQVDSQVTMMFWYRQQPGQSLTLIATANQGSEATYESGFVIDKFPISRPNLTFSTLTVSNMSPEDSSIYLCSVSSGQAGEAFFGQGTRLTVV.

This chain links TRBV28 with TRBJ2-7; D remains unclear. The CDR3 contains 16 residues. Trimming pared 2 bases from V and 0 bases from J, leaving 14 bases between. Germline V gene lookup returns CDR1 MDHEN and CDR2 SYDVKM. CDR3 region: CASSLGSVTSSYEQYF. The CDR3 nucleotides are TGTGCCAGCAGTTTAGGGTCCGTTACAAGCTCCTACGAGCAGTACTTC.

The chain is built from TRBV7-2 and TRBJ1-2; D possibly corresponds to TRBD1 (5 bases). The CDR3 extends over 13 amino acids. Germline CDR1 and CDR2: SGHTA and FQGNSA. V gave up 5 bases and J gave up 2 bases, with 9 bases separating them. The CDR3 DNA reads TGTGCCAGCAGCGGAGGGGTAAACTATGGCTACACCTTC. It yields the protein CASSGGVNYGYTF. Full variable domain (missing parts from reference TRBV7-2 and TRBJ1-2): GAGVSQSPSNKVTEKGKDVELRCDPISGHTALYWYRQSLGQGLEFLIYFQGNSAPDKSGLPSDRFSAERTGGSVSTLTIQRTQQEDSAVYLCASSGGVNYGYTFGSGTRLTVV.

The chain is built from TRBV10-3 and TRBJ1-1; D perhaps matches TRBD1 (5 bases). The V and J ends lost 3 bases and 1 base respectively, with 9 bases between them. CDR1 is ENHRY and CDR2 is SYGVKD in the germline V gene. This CDR3 comprises 14 residues. The CDR3 reads CAISEWGGNTEAFF. The CDR3 DNA is TGTGCCATCAGTGAATGGGGCGGGAACACTGAAGCTTTCTTT.

Concerning this clone itself: Other DNA sequences within the sample encode an identical CDR3. The chain uses TRBV6-5 and TRBJ1-2; the D is unclear. The V gene lost 5 bases and the J gene lost 2 bases, with 6 bases spanning the gap. The CDR3 runs 12 residues. The germline CDR1 and CDR2 sequences are MNHEY and SVGAGI. CDR3 amino acids: CASSRANYGYTF. DNA for the CDR3: TGTGCCAGCAGTAGGGCAAACTATGGCTACACCTTC.

As regards this clone: Other DNA sequences in the sample encode the same CDR3. The gene calls are TRBV9 and TRBJ2-5, with D possibly TRBD2 on 6 matching bases. The CDR3 is 14 amino acids. Per the germline V gene, CDR1 is SGDLS and CDR2 is YYNGEE. V dropped 0 bases and J dropped 0 bases, with 6 bases sitting between them. This CDR3 reads CASSVGTNQETQYF. DNA for the CDR3: TGTGCCAGCAGCGTAGGGACTAACCAAGAGACCCAGTACTTC.

This chain uses TRBV14 with TRBJ2-3; D ambiguous. The CDR3 contains 16 residues. CDR1 SGHDN and CDR2 FVKESK come from the germline V gene. V was pared by 0 bases and J by 3 bases, with 13 bases between. CDR3 sequence (DNA): TGTGCCAGCAGCCAAGATACGAGCATGGAGACAGATACGCAGTATTTT. Residues: CASSQDTSMETDTQYF.

The rearrangement links TRBV11-2 to TRBJ1-6, with D tentatively TRBD1 (5 bases). From germline, CDR1 is SGHAT and CDR2 FQNNGV. The length of the CDR3 is 15 residues. The V and J ends lost 0 bases and 13 bases respectively, with 16 bases between them. The CDR3 region is CASSLDPGRAPPLHF. The CDR3 DNA reads TGTGCCAGCAGCTTAGATCCGGGCAGGGCCCCCCCCCTCCACTTT.